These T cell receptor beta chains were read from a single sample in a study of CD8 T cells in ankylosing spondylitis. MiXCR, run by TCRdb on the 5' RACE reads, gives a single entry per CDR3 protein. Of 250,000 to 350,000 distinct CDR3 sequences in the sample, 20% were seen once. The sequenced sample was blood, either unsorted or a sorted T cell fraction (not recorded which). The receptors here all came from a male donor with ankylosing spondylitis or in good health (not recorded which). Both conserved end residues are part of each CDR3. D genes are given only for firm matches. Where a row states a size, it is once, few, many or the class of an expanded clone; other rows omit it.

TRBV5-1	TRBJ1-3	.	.	CASSSGPAGASGNTIYF	TGCGCCAGCAGCTCGGGGCCCGCCGGGGCCTCTGGAAACACCATATATTTT
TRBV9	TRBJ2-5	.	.	CASSVGEGETQYF	TGTGCCAGCAGCGTAGGTGAGGGTGAGACCCAGTACTTC
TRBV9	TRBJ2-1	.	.	CASSVGGNNEQFF	TGTGCCAGCAGCGTAGGGGGTAACAATGAGCAGTTCTTC
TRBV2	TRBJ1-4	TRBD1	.	CASSTTGGADEKLFF	TGTGCCAGCAGTACCACAGGGGGCGCAGATGAAAAACTGTTTTTT
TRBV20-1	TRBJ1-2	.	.	CSARTENYGYTF	TGCAGTGCTAGAACCGAAAACTATGGCTACACCTTC
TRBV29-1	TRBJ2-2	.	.	CSVFFRGNTGELFF	TGCAGCGTTTTTTTCAGGGGCAACACCGGGGAGCTGTTTTTT
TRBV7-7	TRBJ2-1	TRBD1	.	CASSLRPGQAYNEQFF	TGTGCCAGCAGCTTACGACCGGGACAGGCCTACAATGAGCAGTTCTTC
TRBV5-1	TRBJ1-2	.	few	CASTDWTRNYGYTF	TGCGCCAGCACCGATTGGACGAGGAACTATGGCTACACCTTC
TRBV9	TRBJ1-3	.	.	CASSVSPGDGNTIYF	TGTGCCAGCAGCGTATCACCAGGGGACGGAAACACCATATATTTT
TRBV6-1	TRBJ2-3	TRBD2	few	CASSETSGGADTQYF	TGTGCCAGCAGTGAAACTAGCGGGGGGGCAGATACGCAGTATTTT
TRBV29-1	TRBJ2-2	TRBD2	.	CSGTTGGPPGELFF	TGCAGCGGAACTACGGGAGGGCCTCCCGGGGAGCTGTTTTTT
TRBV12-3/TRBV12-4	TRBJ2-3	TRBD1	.	CASNPGGQVTGNTQYF	TGTGCCAGCAACCCCGGAGGACAGGTTACAGGGAATACGCAGTATTTT
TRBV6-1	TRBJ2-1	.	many	CASSEQGSYNEQFF	TGTGCCAGCAGCGAACAGGGCTCCTACAATGAGCAGTTCTTC
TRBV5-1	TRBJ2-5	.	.	CASSSDWETQYF	TGCGCCAGCAGTTCGGACTGGGAGACCCAGTACTTC
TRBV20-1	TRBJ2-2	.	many	CSARNESYTGELFF	TGCAGTGCTAGGAACGAGTCGTACACCGGGGAGCTGTTTTTT
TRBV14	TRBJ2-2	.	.	CASSHIIYTGELFF	TGTGCCAGCAGCCATATTATCTACACCGGGGAGCTGTTTTTT
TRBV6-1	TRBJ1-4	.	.	CASRTSGDFGSEKLFF	TGTGCCAGCAGAACTTCTGGAGACTTCGGTTCTGAAAAACTGTTTTTT
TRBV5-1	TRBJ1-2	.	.	CASSLEGRGLDGYTF	TGCGCCAGCAGCTTGGAGGGCAGGGGTCTTGATGGCTACACCTTC
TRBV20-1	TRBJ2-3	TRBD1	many	CSAHRGGTDTQYF	TGCAGTGCTCACAGGGGTGGTACAGATACGCAGTATTTT
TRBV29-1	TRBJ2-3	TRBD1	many	CSVAFGQGPTDTQYF	TGCAGCGTTGCGTTCGGACAGGGACCGACAGATACGCAGTATTTT
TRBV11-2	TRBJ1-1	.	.	CASSLGWGSTEAFF	TGTGCCAGCAGCTTAGGATGGGGGAGCACTGAAGCTTTCTTT
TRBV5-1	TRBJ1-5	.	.	CASSLVQGRDNQPQHF	TGCGCCAGCAGCTTGGTTCAGGGGCGCGACAATCAGCCCCAGCATTTT
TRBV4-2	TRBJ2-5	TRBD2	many	CASSQLPSGYQETQYF	TGTGCCAGCAGCCAACTACCTAGCGGTTACCAAGAGACCCAGTACTTC
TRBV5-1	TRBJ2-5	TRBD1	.	CASRRDRAGAQYF	TGCGCCAGCAGAAGAGACAGGGCCGGAGCCCAGTACTTC
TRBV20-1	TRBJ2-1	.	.	CSARSGETRHNEQFF	TGCAGTGCTAGAAGTGGGGAAACTAGGCACAATGAGCAGTTCTTC